Shown below are 4 T cell receptor beta chains from a single sample sequenced in a study of T-cell reconstitution after alpha-beta-depleted transplantation in children. Unique molecular identifiers were incorporated into the prepared TCRbeta library. TCRdb re-analysed the PCR reads in MiXCR, keeping a single row per CDR3 protein. Of approximately 350,000 distinct CDR3 sequences listed, roughly 15% are singletons. The specimen was PBMCs, collected from the stem cell graft. These receptors came from a human donor who donated a stem cell graft to a child with Fanconi anemia.

At least ten counts were recorded for this clonotype. The rearrangement joins TRBV5-1 to TRBJ2-2, with unresolved D. CDR1 is SGHRS and CDR2 is YFSETQ in the germline V gene. V lost 2 bases, J lost 0 bases, and 8 bases lay in between. The CDR3 has 15 amino acids. The CDR3: CASSLGRSNTGELFF. The CDR3 DNA reads TGCGCCAGCAGCTTAGGACGGTCGAACACCGGGGAGCTGTTTTTT.

The chain combines TRBV7-2 with TRBJ2-1, with 8 positions matching TRBD1. Trimming cost V 2 bases and J 7 bases; bases outside gene matches: 7. The CDR3 length is 15 residues. The germline CDR1 and CDR2 sequences are SGHTA and FQGNSA. The CDR3 loop reads CASSLRQGWGNEQFF. The CDR3 nucleotides read TGTGCCAGCAGCTTAAGACAGGGGTGGGGGAATGAGCAGTTCTTC.

This chain joins TRBV7-9 and TRBJ1-2, with 12 bases identical to TRBD1. Trimming took 3 bases from V and 7 from J; bases not matched to a gene: 6. The CDR3 covers 15 residues. CDR1 and CDR2 from the germline V gene are SEHNR and FQNEAQ (reference sequence). The CDR3 loop is CASSLGTGGYSGYTF. The CDR3, as DNA: TGTGCCAGCAGCTTGGGGACAGGGGGCTATTCTGGCTACACCTTC.

CDR3 in DNA: TGTGCCAGCAGTTTTAGGGGCGGCTACTTATACAATGAGCAGTTCTTC. Amino acid sequence: CASSFRGGYLYNEQFF. The chain recombines TRBV12-3 or TRBV12-4 with TRBJ2-1; possibly TRBD1 for D (5 bases). The V and J ends lost 3 bases and 4 bases respectively, with 16 bases between them. The CDR3 contains 16 residues.